Listed here are 30 T cell receptor beta chains from one sample, sequenced in a study of human T cells and chemical hapten exposure. The time point was: patch test 1, 2 weeks after DPC sensitization. Treatment reported: therapeutic diphenylcyclopropenone sensitization with weekly scalp DPC. TCRdb redid the calling of the RACE reads with MiXCR, one entry per CDR3 protein. The sample carries more than 55,000 distinct CDR3 sequences, over 7.5% recorded once. The sequenced sample was whole blood, obtained in connection with sensitization to the hapten diphenylcyclopropenone (DPC). Source of these receptors: a woman aged 40 to 55 with alopecia areata. Some clones in this sample may be carry-over from other donors' samples.

This chain joins TRBV7-2 and TRBJ2-3; tentative D call: TRBD2 (6 bases). The CDR3 loop spans 15 amino acids. Germline V gene data show CDR1 as SGHTA and CDR2 as FQGNSA. V was shortened by 6 bases and J by 2 bases, with 15 bases between the two germline ends. CDR3 sequence (DNA): TGTGCCAGCAGGATCATGGGGGGAAACACAGATACGCAGTATTTT. Encoded protein: CASRIMGGNTDTQYF.

The sample holds many counts of this clonotype. This chain joins TRBV6-2 or TRBV6-3 and TRBJ1-5, with D maybe TRBD1 (6 bases). The CDR3 loop spans 14 amino acids. Trimming removed 5 bases at V and 2 bases at J, with 10 bases between. CDR1 is MNHEY and CDR2 is SVGEGT in the germline V gene. The CDR3 nucleotides read TGTGCCAGCAGTGACAGGAGGGGCAATCAGCCCCAGCATTTT. This codes for CASSDRRGNQPQHF.

This clonotype came up many times. This chain connects TRBV19 to TRBJ1-6, with no clear D. Trimming left V 5 bases short and J 5 bases short, with 10 bases between. The CDR3 is 14 residues long. Germline V gives CDR1 LNHDA, CDR2 SQIVND (reference sequence). The CDR3 sequence: CASSSRLDNSPLHF. For the CDR3, the DNA is TGTGCCAGTAGTTCGCGGCTAGATAATTCACCCCTCCACTTT.

This clonotype turned up a few times. This chain connects TRBV4-2 to TRBJ2-7, with 7 bases matching TRBD2. This CDR3 comprises 17 residues. CDR1 and CDR2 from the germline V gene are LGHNA and YNFKEQ. V dropped 3 bases and J dropped 1; count of bases not matched to a gene: 12. CDR3 residues: CASSQEDTGLLSYEQYF. CDR3 sequence (DNA): TGTGCCAGCAGCCAGGAGGACACGGGACTATTATCCTACGAGCAGTACTTC.

The sample holds many counts of this clonotype. The genes are TRBV30 and TRBJ1-3; D unresolved. The CDR3 runs 12 residues. Trimming took off 4 bases at V and 0 bases at J, with 4 bases between the two ends. Germline V gene data show CDR1 as GTSNPN and CDR2 as SVGIG (reference sequence). The CDR3 bases are TGTGCCTGGACCAGCTCTGGAAACACCATATATTTT. It specifies CAWTSSGNTIYF.

A word on this clonotype: This may be a read error: a much more frequent sequence differs by one nucleotide. The chain is built from TRBV18 and TRBJ2-7; TRBD1 might be the D (5 bases). The CDR3 consists of 14 residues. CDR1 KGHSH and CDR2 LQKENI come from the germline V gene. The CDR3 region is CASSPPADSYERYF. The CDR3 coding sequence is TGTGCCAGCTCACCCCCCGCAGACAGCTACGAGCGGTACTTC.

This rearrangement joins TRBV19 to TRBJ2-5; D remains ambiguous. Germline V lookup: CDR1 LNHDA, CDR2 SQIVND (reference sequence). Trimming removed 5 bases from V and 5 bases from J, with 18 bases in between. The CDR3 contains 15 residues. The CDR3 loop is CASSPTLPPRETQYF. CDR3 DNA: TGTGCCAGTAGTCCCACCCTCCCCCCGCGGGAGACCCAGTACTTC.

This clonotype came up a few times. The chain is built from TRBV11-2 and TRBJ2-1; D may be TRBD2 (5 bases). V was cut by 1 base and J by 5 bases, with 12 bases left in between. Germline V gene lookup returns CDR1 SGHAT and CDR2 FQNNGV. CDR3 length equals 15 residues. The CDR3 protein is CASSLGAETNNEQFF. The CDR3 coding sequence is TGTGCCAGCAGCTTAGGAGCGGAGACAAACAATGAGCAGTTCTTC. The complete variable domain, with remaining parts taken from reference TRBV11-2 and TRBJ2-1, reads EAGVAQSPRYKIIEKRQSVAFWCNPISGHATLYWYQQILGQGPKLLIQFQNNGVVDDSQLPKDRFSAERLKGVDSTLKIQPAKLEDSAVYLCASSLGAETNNEQFFGPGTRLTVL.

This clonotype was detected many times. V is TRBV12-3 or TRBV12-4 and J is TRBJ2-3, with D possibly matching TRBD2 (5 bases). The CDR3 spans 13 residues. Trimming left V 8 bases short and J 2 bases short, with 11 bases between. CDR3 in amino acids: CASARRNTDTQYF. The CDR3 nucleotides are TGTGCCAGCGCGCGGAGGAACACAGATACGCAGTATTTT.

This clonotype was recorded at least ten times. The chain has TRBV23-1 and TRBJ2-4, with TRBD1 identical over 9 bases. TRBV23-1 is designated an ORF whose function remains uncertain. V shed 7 bases and J 8 bases; nucleotides not matched to a gene: 3. CDR3 size: 12 residues. CDR3 protein: CASKGQGYIQYF. CDR3 bases: TGCGCCAGCAAGGGACAGGGATACATTCAGTACTTC.

This clonotype was seen ten or more times. The chain uses TRBV6-6 and TRBJ1-2; D not resolved. Between the trimmed V and J ends, which lost 4 bases and 1 base, there was a span of 13 bases. The CDR3 sequence is 15 residues long. Germline CDR1 and CDR2: MNHNY and SVGAGI (reference sequence). The CDR3 nucleotides are TGTGCCAGCAGTTCCATGGCGATAAATAACTATGGCTACACCTTC. This gives the protein CASSSMAINNYGYTF.

This clonotype appeared many times. The chain carries TRBV6-6 and TRBJ1-6, with D tentatively TRBD1 (6 bases). The CDR3 loop spans 16 amino acids. The V end lost 1 base, the J end lost 10 bases, and 17 bases lay between the germline ends. The germline CDR1 and CDR2 sequences are MNHNY and SVGAGI (reference sequence). The CDR3 protein is CASSYWVTGSGSPLHF. As DNA, the CDR3 is TGTGCCAGCAGTTACTGGGTTACAGGGTCGGGATCACCCCTCCACTTT.

As regards this clonotype: A much larger clone lies a single base off, so this may be a read error. This chain links TRBV7-2 with TRBJ2-5, with 7 bases that match TRBD2. CDR3 length: 12 residues. The germline V gene encodes CDR1 SGHTA and CDR2 FQGNSA. The CDR3 loop reads CANSSAGPPQYF. CDR3 DNA sequence: TGTGCCAACAGCTCAGCGGGGCCTCCCCAGTACTTC.

The chain has TRBV9 and TRBJ2-7, with 8 bases identical to TRBD1. Per germline, CDR1 SGDLS and CDR2 YYNGEE. The CDR3 has 16 residues. V shed 4 bases and J 0 bases; nucleotides not matched to a gene: 9. The CDR3 nucleotides are TGTGCCAGCAGCCGAGGACAGGGACAAGCCTCCTACGAGCAGTACTTC. Translating gives CASSRGQGQASYEQYF.

This sequence joins TRBV18 and TRBJ2-1; 7 bases are a match to TRBD1. Trimming took 3 bases from V and 8 from J; bases not matched to a gene: 7. Germline V lookup: CDR1 KGHSH, CDR2 LQKENI. The CDR3 is 14 amino acids. The DNA of the CDR3 is TGTGCCAGCTCACCCTCACAGGGGATGGATGAGCAGTTCTTC. Amino acid sequence: CASSPSQGMDEQFF.

The chain carries TRBV5-1 and TRBJ2-3; D is perhaps TRBD2 (5 bases). V was shortened by 0 bases and J by 9 bases, with 11 bases between the two germline ends. Germline V gene data show CDR1 as SGHRS and CDR2 as YFSETQ. The CDR3 is 13 residues long. Here the CDR3 reads CASSLGGDRTQYF. The CDR3 coding sequence is TGCGCCAGCAGCTTGGGGGGAGATCGAACGCAGTATTTT. The full variable domain, rest sourced from reference TRBV5-1 and TRBJ2-3, is KAGVTQTPRYLIKTRGQQVTLSCSPISGHRSVSWYQQTPGQGLQFLFEYFSETQRNKGNFPGRFSGRQFSNSRSEMNVSTLELGDSALYLCASSLGGDRTQYFGPGTRLTVL.

This sequence joins TRBV20-1 and TRBJ2-1; D is uncertain. Germline CDR1 reads DFQATT; CDR2 reads SNEGSKA (reference sequence). CDR3 length: 11 residues. Trimming cost V 6 bases and J 9 bases, with 12 bases left between them. In nucleotides, the CDR3 is TGCAGTGCCCCTGGGCAAAGTGAGCAGTTCTTC. Its protein product is CSAPGQSEQFF.

Comments on this clonotype: The CDR3 does not close with the conserved phenylalanine or tryptophan, likely indicating a read error. The DNA of the CDR3 is TGTGCCAGCAGAGAGGACGGGTCGGCCAAAAACATTCAGTACATC. Translating gives CASREDGSAKNIQYI. The chain recombines TRBV12-3 or TRBV12-4 with TRBJ2-4, with D unresolved. This CDR3 contains 15 residues. The V gene lost 6 bases and the J gene lost 1 base, with 13 bases spanning the gap.

This clonotype has at least ten counts. The rearrangement uses TRBV28 and TRBJ2-2; 9 bases map to TRBD1. This CDR3 region has 16 residues. The V and J ends lost 2 bases and 5 bases, in that order; junction bases with no gene match: 6. CDR1 is MDHEN and CDR2 is SYDVKM in the germline V gene. CDR3 DNA sequence: TGTGCCAGCAGTTTACCGGGACAGGGAAAAACCGGGGAGCTGTTTTTT. Translation: CASSLPGQGKTGELFF.

The chain is built from TRBV30 and TRBJ2-1, with TRBD2 matching 11 bases. V lost 0 bases and J lost 6; bases outside the gene matches: 7. This CDR3 region has 16 residues. Germline CDR1 and CDR2: GTSNPN and SVGIG (reference sequence). The CDR3 sequence is CAWSVLRLAGFNEQFF. The CDR3 nucleotides read TGTGCCTGGAGTGTACTGCGACTAGCGGGATTCAATGAGCAGTTCTTC.

This clonotype has at least ten counts. A junction end diverges from the germline sequence, so it may reflect a read error. CDR3 in amino acids: CASSLGILTAESQYF. The CDR3, as DNA: TGCGCCAGCAGCTTGGGCATTTTAACTGCAGAGTCCCAGTACTTC. The chain couples TRBV5-1 to TRBJ2-5, with unresolved D. Germline assignment: CDR1 SGHRS and CDR2 YFSETQ. The CDR3 has 15 residues. Together with reference TRBV5-1 and TRBJ2-5, the CDR3 gives the full variable domain: KAGVTQTPRYLIKTRGQQVTLSCSPISGHRSVSWYQQTPGQGLQFLFEYFSETQRNKGNFPGRFSGRQFSNSRSEMNVSTLELGDSALYLCASSLGILTAESQYFGPGTRLLVL.

This clonotype was counted ten times or more. This rearrangement joins TRBV7-2 to TRBJ2-2, with TRBD1 matching 8 bases. This CDR3 contains 18 residues. V lost 2 bases to trimming and J lost 4 bases; unmatched junction nucleotides: 12. The V gene's germline CDR1 is SGHTA and CDR2 FQGNSA. Here the CDR3 reads CASSLFAATGVSTGELFF. CDR3 in DNA: TGTGCCAGCAGCTTATTCGCCGCGACAGGGGTTAGCACCGGGGAGCTGTTTTTT.

This clonotype has at least ten counts. This chain uses TRBV10-2 with TRBJ1-2, with D hard to call. Germline values: CDR1 WSHSY, CDR2 SAAADI. V lost 2 bases to trimming and J lost 8 bases, with 15 bases between them. CDR3 size: 14 residues. The CDR3 nucleotides read TGCGCCAGCAGTGAGAAGCGACTCCTGGAAGGCTACACCTTC. Residues: CASSEKRLLEGYTF.

There are a few counts of this clonotype. The chain couples TRBV28 to TRBJ2-5, with no clear D. CDR1 is MDHEN, CDR2 SYDVKM, per germline. Between the trimmed V and J ends, which lost 3 bases and 1 base, there was a span of 12 bases. The length of the CDR3 is 15 residues. The CDR3 region is CASSFVYSSQETQYF. CDR3 DNA sequence: TGTGCCAGCAGTTTTGTTTATAGCTCCCAAGAGACCCAGTACTTC.

This clonotype appeared many times. The CDR3 spells CASSPPLLDTQYF. The CDR3 nucleotides read TGTGCCAGCTCACCCCCTCTGTTGGATACGCAGTATTTT. The chain is built from TRBV18 and TRBJ2-3, with no clear D. The germline V gene has CDR1 KGHSH and CDR2 LQKENI. This CDR3 has 13 residues. Trimming took 3 bases from V and 6 from J, leaving 10 bases between them.

This clonotype has at least ten counts. This chain connects TRBV7-9 to TRBJ1-3; TRBD1 might be the D (6 bases). V lost 8 bases, J lost 6 bases, and 20 bases lay in between. CDR3 length equals 15 residues. The V gene's germline CDR1 is SEHNR and CDR2 FQNEAQ (reference sequence). The CDR3 loop reads CASSWGAGAENTIYF. DNA for the CDR3: TGTGCCAGCTCGTGGGGAGCAGGGGCTGAAAACACCATATATTTT.

This clonotype has at least ten counts. The chain couples TRBV20-1 to TRBJ1-2; possibly TRBD1 for D (6 bases). The CDR3 has 13 amino acids. Trimming stripped 6 bases from V and 2 bases from J, with 13 bases between. Germline CDR1 is DFQATT and CDR2 is SNEGSKA (reference sequence). The CDR3 nucleotides are TGCAGTGCCCGGCGGACAGAGAACTATGGCTACACCTTC. It codes for CSARRTENYGYTF.

This clonotype was observed at least ten times. This chain connects TRBV12-3 or TRBV12-4 to TRBJ1-6; 9 bases match TRBD1. Germline trimming cut 7 bases from V and 9 bases from J; bases unmatched to any gene: 7. This CDR3 is built from 14 residues. Written as DNA, the CDR3 is TGTGCCAGCACCATTCGACAGGGGGGTTCACCCCTCCACTTT. Translating it yields CASTIRQGGSPLHF.

This chain uses TRBV5-6 with TRBJ1-5; 8 bases line up with TRBD1. Germline CDR1 and CDR2: SGHDT and YYEEEE. The CDR3 sequence is 15 residues long. V lost 0 bases and J lost 5; bases outside the gene matches: 4. The CDR3 spells CASSLGQGRYQPQHF. CDR3 coding DNA: TGTGCCAGCAGCTTGGGACAGGGGAGATATCAGCCCCAGCATTTT.

CDR3 in amino acids: CSARVAGGFYNEQFF. DNA of the CDR3: TGCAGTGCTAGAGTAGCGGGCGGATTCTACAATGAGCAGTTCTTC. V and J are TRBV20-1 and TRBJ2-1; the match to TRBD2 covers 7 bases. The CDR3 extends over 15 amino acids. Germline loops: CDR1 DFQATT, CDR2 SNEGSKA (reference sequence). V lost 1 base and J lost 3; bases outside the gene matches: 6.